Sequencing of this T cell receptor (beta chain) was carried out in a study of T cells after yellow fever vaccination (dated by TCRdb to between 2018 and 2020). Concerning the study at large: The SMART-Seq v4 Ultra Low Input RNA kit was used to prepare libraries from fractions with low cell numbers. To track T-cell clones before and after primary and booster YFV17D yellow fever vaccination, bulk TCR alpha and beta repertoires were sequenced longitudinally. Bulk PBMC replicates and cell subsets were isolated from blood drawn at multiple timepoints before and after both primary and secondary immunization. Two healthy male donors, one aged 18 to 30 and one aged 30 to 40 years, made up the cohort. Paper-wide results and their limitations: Most clones expanded after primary vaccination (approximately 95% of CD4 and 88% of CD8) were re-detected after the booster, suggesting that broad memory maintenance occurred. A small fraction of clonotypes appeared in both the CD4 and CD8 compartments, likely as a result of convergent recombination. Computational filtering was needed because FACS-sorted repertoires could contain abundant contaminating clonotypes from the bulk population. The secondary T-cell response was weaker than the primary response but faster, peaking on day 5 instead of day 15. Because only a couple of donors were included in the study, the extent to which the findings can be generalized is limited.

The CDR3 goes from the cysteine to the phenylalanine over 14 residues. CDR3 DNA is the only sequence kept; it has 42 bases, read in frame from the first base. CDR1 and CDR2 are drawn from the germline V gene (reference sequence): DFQATT, SNEGSKA. Unmatched junction bases come to 1, with V trimmed by 6 bases and J by 2 bases. About this clonotype: Its antigen is still unknown. Per-base quality was not reported, and no clone a single base away is much larger than it.

TCR cDNA was synthesized by 5'RACE template switching, which introduced a universal primer site and unique molecular identifiers. Priming for cDNA synthesis came from both the TCR alpha and TCR beta constant segments. Library amplification used two PCR steps, and the second PCR step added sample barcodes and sequencing adapters. Libraries were sequenced on Illumina HiSeq 2500 (2x100 bp) or NovaSeq (2x150 bp). In the original analysis: Demultiplexing of reads and collapsing into UMI consensus sequences were performed with MIGEC, and V(D)J alignment was carried out with MiXCR. Vaccine-responding clonotypes were defined with edgeR using replicate PBMC samples, requiring FDR below 0.01 and a log2 fold change above 5 up to day 15. Bulk clonotypes were assigned CD4 or CD8 identity according to which sequenced CD4 or CD8 repertoire held them at higher abundance. TCRdb reanalyzed the raw reads on its own, using fastp at Q25 for trimming and MiXCR for clone calling, and kept in-frame beta chains. Rows merge per CDR3 protein into single entries with the most common DNA and genes. These V and J calls originate from TCRdb's pipeline instead of the authors' own analysis. The sample contains approximately 300,000 distinct CDR3 sequences, approximately 13% of them found a single time. The ten largest account for about 0.51% of the sample.

Taken with the paper, the label for treatment or condition translates to: live attenuated yellow fever vaccine strain. A standard Ficoll-Paque protocol was used to isolate PBMCs from peripheral blood. CD4 and CD8 T-cell fractions were isolated with Dynabeads CD4 and CD8 positive selection kits. TriZol was used to extract RNA from bulk PBMCs, from CD4 and CD8 fractions, and from dextramer-positive and dextramer-negative fractions. The receptor comes from a man younger than 45 who received the YFV17D yellow fever vaccine. The chain employs TRBV20-1 and TRBJ2-7, and 16 junction bases match TRBD2. The source material was CD4+ T cells sorted from PBMCs, sampled 45 days after the yellow fever booster vaccination. The DNA sequence is as follows: TGCAGTGCGGGACTAGCGGGAGGGGCCTACGAGCAGTACTTC. It specifies CSAGLAGGAYEQYF.